This is a list of T cell receptor beta chains from one sample in a study of CD8 T cells in Susac syndrome. TCRdb passed the immunoSEQ multiplex PCR reads through MiXCR, listing each CDR3 protein once. The data hold around 280,000 distinct CDR3 sequences, with more than 75% observed a single time. Sequenced: CD8+ T cells from PBMCs. All receptors derive from a human donor with multiple sclerosis. Both conserved end residues are part of each CDR3. D genes are given only for firm matches. Only part of the rows carry a size: once, few, many, or a class if the clone is expanded.

>TRBD2|TRBJ2-1|.|TRBV27
CASSFWPGGPYEQFF
TGTGCCAGCAGTTTCTGGCCGGGAGGGCCGTATGAGCAGTTCTTC
>TRBD2|TRBJ2-1|.|TRBV27
CASSASAGDSYNEQFF
TGTGCCAGCAGTGCCTCAGCGGGGGACTCCTACAATGAGCAGTTCTTC
>.|TRBJ2-1|.|TRBV28
CASSNPEGSSYNEQFF
TGTGCCAGCAGCAACCCGGAGGGTAGCTCCTACAATGAGCAGTTCTTC
>TRBD2|TRBJ2-7|.|TRBV29-1
CSASGGEGYEQYF
TGCAGCGCTTCGGGGGGAGAAGGTTACGAGCAGTACTTC
>.|TRBJ2-1|.|TRBV28
CASSPEGPNEQFF
TGTGCCAGCAGTCCCGAGGGTCCCAATGAGCAGTTCTTC
>.|TRBJ1-1|.|TRBV2
CATIPGVRGAFF
TGTGCCACCATACCGGGGGTAAGGGGAGCTTTCTTT
>.|TRBJ2-2|once|TRBV29-1
CSVVWGPGELFF
TGCAGCGTTGTTTGGGGTCCCGGGGAGCTGTTTTTT
>.|TRBJ2-1|.|TRBV11-2
CASSSLEYNEQFF
TGTGCCAGCAGCTCGCTCGAATACAATGAGCAGTTCTTC
>.|TRBJ2-6|.|TRBV5-5
CASSGTHSGANVLTF
TGTGCCAGCAGCGGGACACACTCTGGGGCCAACGTCCTGACTTTC
>.|TRBJ2-2|.|TRBV5-1
CASSQDEASAGELFF
TGCGCCAGCAGCCAGGACGAGGCCAGCGCCGGGGAGCTGTTTTTT
>.|TRBJ2-2|.|TRBV5-4
CASSLSLTPGELFF
TGTGCCAGCAGCTTGTCCCTGACCCCCGGGGAGCTGTTTTTT
>TRBD2|TRBJ2-7|.|TRBV27
CASSSRVDGLAGGYEQYF
TGTGCCAGCTCCTCCCGGGTGGATGGACTAGCGGGCGGCTACGAGCAGTACTTC
>.|TRBJ2-7|.|TRBV27
CATSGGGFSYEQYF
TGTGCCACCTCCGGTGGCGGATTCTCCTACGAGCAGTACTTC
>TRBD2|TRBJ2-1|.|TRBV20-1
CSARDSWEGHEQFF
TGCAGTGCTAGAGACAGTTGGGAGGGGCATGAGCAGTTCTTC
>.|TRBJ1-1|.|TRBV27
CASSLSRGFNTEAFF
TGTGCCAGCAGTTTATCCCGAGGGTTTAACACTGAAGCTTTCTTT
>.|TRBJ2-1|.|TRBV7-9
CASSPDSHLPYNEQFF
TGTGCCAGCAGCCCAGACAGTCACCTACCCTACAATGAGCAGTTCTTC
>.|TRBJ1-3|.|TRBV20-1
CSARDLGDSSLGGNTIYF
TGCAGTGCTAGAGATCTCGGCGACAGCTCCCTAGGGGGAAACACCATATATTTT
>.|TRBJ2-1|.|TRBV12-5
CASGLHSNEQFF
TGTGCTAGTGGTCTCCATTCCAATGAGCAGTTCTTC
>.|TRBJ1-2|.|TRBV5-4
CASTPGGLYGYTF
TGTGCCAGCACCCCGGGGGGGCTGTATGGCTACACCTTC
>TRBD1|TRBJ2-7|.|TRBV7-8
CASSLGATGTRNEQYF
TGTGCCAGCAGCTTAGGGGCGACAGGGACGAGGAACGAGCAGTACTTC
>.|TRBJ1-1|.|TRBV18
CASSPTTGNTEAFF
TGTGCCAGCTCTCCGACGACAGGGAACACTGAAGCTTTCTTT
>.|TRBJ1-2|.|TRBV5-6
CASSLVEDYGYTF
TGTGCCAGCAGCTTGGTAGAGGACTATGGCTACACCTTC
>.|TRBJ1-1|.|TRBV28
CASRSLRDMYTEAFF
TGTGCCAGCAGATCCCTCAGGGATATGTACACTGAAGCTTTCTTT
>.|TRBJ1-6|few|TRBV7-3
CASSVGRSPLHF
TGTGCCAGCAGTGTGGGTCGCTCACCCCTCCACTTT
>.|TRBJ1-6|.|TRBV20-1
CSAVVIDSTGDSPLHF
TGCAGTGCCGTAGTAATTGACAGTACCGGGGATTCACCCCTCCACTTT
>TRBD2|TRBJ2-7|few|TRBV9
CASSPPAGASSYEQYF
TGTGCCAGCAGCCCCCCTGCGGGAGCGAGCTCCTACGAGCAGTACTTC
>TRBD1|TRBJ2-3|.|TRBV7-9
CASSLEKGQGMKGNTQYF
TGTGCCAGCAGCTTAGAAAAGGGACAGGGTATGAAGGGTAATACGCAGTATTTT
>.|TRBJ2-5|.|TRBV27
CASSLSALETQYF
TGTGCCAGCAGTTTATCAGCGCTAGAGACCCAGTACTTC
>.|TRBJ2-1|.|TRBV6-4
CASSELPVETYNEQFF
TGTGCCAGCAGTGAACTCCCGGTGGAGACCTACAATGAGCAGTTCTTC
>TRBD2|TRBJ2-1|.|TRBV28
CASTGLAGIPYNEQFF
TGTGCCAGCACGGGACTAGCGGGAATTCCCTACAATGAGCAGTTCTTC
>.|TRBJ2-1|.|TRBV7-9
CASSLGTYTSYNEQFF
TGTGCCAGCAGCTTAGGCACTTATACGTCCTACAATGAGCAGTTCTTC
>.|TRBJ2-1|.|TRBV5-6
CASMGGKRNEQFF
TGTGCCAGCATGGGGGGAAAGCGCAATGAGCAGTTCTTC
>TRBD2|TRBJ2-2|.|TRBV20-1
CSAEGLAGDTGELFF
TGCAGTGCGGAGGGACTAGCGGGAGACACCGGGGAGCTGTTTTTT
>.|TRBJ2-1|.|TRBV27
CASSSGARAYNEQFF
TGTGCCAGCAGTTCCGGGGCACGGGCCTACAATGAGCAGTTCTTC
>.|TRBJ1-1|.|TRBV12-5
CASGKAFF
TGTGCTAGTGGTAAAGCTTTCTTT
>.|TRBJ2-2|few|TRBV4-1
CASSQPFLGGELFF
TGCGCCAGCAGCCAACCCTTTTTAGGCGGGGAGCTGTTTTTT
>.|TRBJ2-1|.|TRBV3-1
CASSQDIIPNNEQFF
TGTGCCAGCAGCCAAGATATCATTCCAAACAATGAGCAGTTCTTC
>.|TRBJ2-5|once|TRBV7-9
CASSSFTFGGYAIQETQYF
TGTGCCAGCAGCTCGTTTACGTTTGGGGGATATGCAATCCAAGAGACCCAGTACTTC
>.|TRBJ2-1|.|TRBV27
CASSLMWGAYNEQFF
TGTGCCAGCAGTTTAATGTGGGGTGCCTACAATGAGCAGTTCTTC
>TRBD1|TRBJ2-2|.|TRBV7-9
CASSSPTGETGELFF
TGTGCCAGCAGCTCCCCGACAGGGGAAACCGGGGAGCTGTTTTTT
>TRBD2|TRBJ2-3|.|TRBV20-1
CSASNGRASTDTQYF
TGCAGTGCTAGTAACGGGAGGGCCAGCACAGATACGCAGTATTTT
>.|TRBJ2-7|.|TRBV2
CASSETVGGYEQYF
TGTGCCAGCAGTGAAACAGTTGGGGGCTACGAGCAGTACTTC
>.|TRBJ2-3|few|TRBV5-1
CASSLASSAVPDTQYF
TGCGCCAGCAGCTTAGCATCTAGTGCGGTCCCAGATACGCAGTATTTT
>.|TRBJ2-6|.|TRBV6-5
CASSSGYSGANVLTF
TGTGCCAGCAGTTCAGGGTACTCTGGGGCCAACGTCCTGACTTTC
>.|TRBJ2-6|few|TRBV7-9
CASSLGASGANVLTF
TGTGCCAGCAGCTTGGGAGCCTCTGGGGCCAACGTCCTGACTTTC
>.|TRBJ1-2|.|TRBV20-1
CSAPPTGSNYGYTF
TGCAGTGCTCCCCCGACAGGATCTAACTATGGCTACACCTTC
>TRBD2|TRBJ2-1|.|TRBV4-1
CASSQRLAGASRDNEQFF
TGCGCCAGCAGCCAAAGGCTAGCGGGAGCCAGCCGGGACAATGAGCAGTTCTTC
>TRBD2|TRBJ2-7|once|TRBV7-2
CASTFLGGRIYEQYF
TGTGCCAGCACCTTTCTCGGCGGGAGGATCTACGAGCAGTACTTC
>TRBD2|TRBJ2-7|.|TRBV20-1
CSARAGGVSYEQYF
TGCAGTGCTAGGGCGGGAGGAGTGAGCTACGAGCAGTACTTC
>.|TRBJ2-7|.|TRBV27
CASSRLGYEQYF
TGTGCCAGCAGTCGCCTCGGATACGAGCAGTACTTC
>.|TRBJ2-1|.|TRBV6-5
CASSYPGPYNEQFF
TGTGCCAGCAGTTACCCGGGACCATACAATGAGCAGTTCTTC
>.|TRBJ1-2|.|TRBV27
CASSTNWGADANYGYTF
TGTGCCAGCAGTACGAATTGGGGAGCCGATGCTAACTATGGCTACACCTTC
>.|TRBJ2-7|.|TRBV2
CASSDPPGLDSYEQYF
TGTGCCAGCAGTGATCCTCCGGGCCTTGACTCCTACGAGCAGTACTTC
>.|TRBJ2-7|.|TRBV20-1
CSATFGESYEQYF
TGCAGTGCTACATTCGGAGAGTCTTACGAGCAGTACTTC
>TRBD2|TRBJ2-1|.|TRBV30
CALGSTSGRRRSYNEQFF
TGTGCCTTGGGCTCGACTAGCGGGAGGAGGAGGTCCTACAATGAGCAGTTCTTC
>TRBD1|TRBJ1-1|.|TRBV2
CASSGRGTTEAFF
TGTGCCAGCAGTGGCAGGGGGACGACTGAAGCTTTCTTT
>.|TRBJ2-1|.|TRBV5-1
CASSLELALFSSYNEQFF
TGCGCCAGCAGCTTGGAACTAGCTCTCTTTAGCTCCTACAATGAGCAGTTCTTC